The T cell receptor beta chain described here comes from a study of shared clonotypes between healthy human individuals. The overall study: The plates for each donor numbered three CD4 naive, three CD4 memory, two CD8 naive and one CD8 memory.

Only in-frame clones appear in the TCRdb table, and some are missing; sequencing was by immunoSEQ multiplex PCR. The sample yields hundreds of thousands of clones, 92% seen once. The naive CD8 subset, CD45RO-negative cells positively selected for CCR7, excluded terminally differentiated effector memory CD45RA+ cells. The germline CDR1 and CDR2 sequences are SQVTM and ANQGSEA. The CDR3 is made up of 14 amino acids. About this clone: Sequence at one end of the junction differs from germline and may be a read error.

Sequenced material: naive CD8+ T cells sorted from blood. The receptor comes from a young man in good health. The gene calls are TRBV29-1 and TRBJ2-3, with D tentatively TRBD1 (6 bases). The CDR3 sequence is CSGEGTLSTDTQYF. For the CDR3, the DNA is TGCAGCGGTGAAGGGACACTAAGCACAGATACGCAGTATTTT.